Described below is a single T cell receptor (beta chain) sequence and its context. Its target is unknown. The PCR ran on 60 Vbeta and 13 Jbeta primers. Repertoires were generated with immunoSEQ multiplex PCR, while TCRdb's copy carries only in-frame clones and drops some. The data contain 130,000 or so clones, around 77% of them seen just once; the ten biggest clones take up 0.95% to 1.5%. The sample comes from a study of cytomegalovirus exposure and HLA in healthy donors. Study in general: Ancestry clustering placed 70% to 85% of roughly 400 genotyped donors in the Caucasian-associated cluster.

Participants comprised healthy donors of bone marrow. Study-level results: Association of a missense DCLRE1C variant with TCR beta V- and J-gene trimming was reported in a later analysis.

V was pared by 9 bases and J by 4 bases, with 17 bases of the junction left unmatched. The CDR3 extends over 16 amino acids. The germline gives CDR1 MNHNY, CDR2 SVGAGI (reference sequence). The V and J genes are TRBV6-6 and TRBJ2-7; the match to TRBD1 covers 8 bases. The receptor's source is a man aged 50 to 60 in good health and CMV-seronegative. Material for sequencing was PBMCs. The CDR3 sequence is CASSDRHRGERYEQYF. CDR3 nucleotide sequence: TGTGCCAGTTCCGACAGACACAGGGGGGAGAGATACGAGCAGTACTTC.